This T cell receptor (beta chain) was sequenced for a study of shared clonotypes between healthy human individuals. Per the germline V gene, CDR1 is SSHAT and CDR2 is FNYEAQ (reference sequence). The CDR3 loop spans 14 amino acids. V dropped 0 bases and J dropped 5 bases, with 8 bases sitting between them. Donors had no recently reported acute infections or vaccinations and were HIV-negative. From CD4+ cells came CD45RA+ naive and CD45RA-negative memory subsets. It was across several immunoSEQ plates that each subset's genomic DNA was evenly split. TCRdb's copy holds only in-frame clones and misses some; the assay was immunoSEQ multiplex PCR. The sample holds 1.6 million or so clones, 98% to 99% seen once.

This rearrangement joins TRBV7-7 to TRBJ2-1; D remains ambiguous. The sequenced material came from naive CD4+ T cells sorted from blood. Sample subset: CD45RA+ positively selected. The source is a man aged 30 to 39 in good health. The CDR3 loop reads CASSLASNNNEQFF. The CDR3 DNA is TGTGCCAGCAGCTTAGCATCCAACAACAATGAGCAGTTCTTC.